A selection of T cell receptor beta chains follows, all from one sample in a study of T-cell reconstitution after alpha-beta-depleted transplantation in children. Each CDR3 protein is one row after TCRdb ran MiXCR on the PCR reads. Seen here are about 830,000 distinct CDR3 sequences, roughly 15% observed once, and the top ten hold around 5.3%. Sequencing used PBMCs, mostly from graft donor cells, obtained 360 days after TCRalphabeta/CD19-depleted stem cell transplant. Receptor source: a male patient between 10 and 17 years old who had a stem cell transplant for acute lymphoblastic leukemia, so the T cells may come from the graft donor. The conserved cysteine and the conserved F or W are not part of the CDR3 here. The order of the fields is V gene, J gene, CDR3 protein.

V gene: TRBV19; J gene: TRBJ2-2; CDR3 protein: ASSMGLAGGPNTGELF
V gene: TRBV5-1; J gene: TRBJ2-7; CDR3 protein: ASSLETPYEQY
V gene: TRBV20-1; J gene: TRBJ1-1; CDR3 protein: SAYSSEAF
V gene: TRBV4-2; J gene: TRBJ2-2; CDR3 protein: ASSQDQETNTGELF
V gene: TRBV5-1; J gene: TRBJ2-1; CDR3 protein: ASSLAGTGTLAIYNEQF
V gene: TRBV12-5; J gene: TRBJ1-5; CDR3 protein: ASGLVLWGAERNQPQH
V gene: TRBV5-1; J gene: TRBJ2-7; CDR3 protein: ASSLPSGDEQY
V gene: TRBV7-6; J gene: TRBJ2-1; CDR3 protein: ASSLGGGPRDEQF
V gene: TRBV5-1; J gene: TRBJ2-1; CDR3 protein: ASSLAPSGRPEQF
V gene: TRBV5-1; J gene: TRBJ2-1; CDR3 protein: ASSSGLAGGSGEQF
V gene: TRBV5-1; J gene: TRBJ1-3; CDR3 protein: ASSLEIGRLSGNTIY
V gene: TRBV5-1; J gene: TRBJ2-3; CDR3 protein: ASSLGTLVGRTRETQY
V gene: TRBV10-3; J gene: TRBJ1-3; CDR3 protein: AISDPSSISDFGNTIY
V gene: TRBV7-2; J gene: TRBJ2-6; CDR3 protein: ASSLRGRLSGANVLT
V gene: TRBV12-3/TRBV12-4; J gene: TRBJ1-5; CDR3 protein: ASCLPYTTGGRNQPQH
V gene: TRBV24-1; J gene: TRBJ2-5; CDR3 protein: ATSDFGLAEETQY
V gene: TRBV29-1; J gene: TRBJ2-4; CDR3 protein: SAGQVSKNIQY
V gene: TRBV12-3/TRBV12-4; J gene: TRBJ2-6; CDR3 protein: ASSLSTGVSSGANVLT
V gene: TRBV2; J gene: TRBJ2-3; CDR3 protein: ASTSSGPSTDTQY
V gene: TRBV5-1; J gene: TRBJ2-5; CDR3 protein: ASRTGQGLAETQY
V gene: TRBV24-1; J gene: TRBJ2-2; CDR3 protein: ATKGLNTGELF
V gene: TRBV4-1; J gene: TRBJ2-4; CDR3 protein: ASSGQGLAKNIQY
V gene: TRBV4-2; J gene: TRBJ2-1; CDR3 protein: ASSQDLGLVMGNEQF
V gene: TRBV20-1; J gene: TRBJ1-2; CDR3 protein: SARGSLGTTNYGYT
V gene: TRBV5-4; J gene: TRBJ1-5; CDR3 protein: ASSPGTPNSNQPQH